The 3 T cell receptor beta chains in this list originate from one sample, sequenced in a study of CD8 T cells in Susac syndrome. It was with random hexamers that 0.5 to 1 ug RNA was reverse transcribed. From the immunoSEQ multiplex PCR reads, TCRdb called clonotypes with MiXCR, one entry per CDR3 protein. In the table there are roughly 190,000 distinct CDR3 sequences, roughly nine tenths of which are singletons. Material for sequencing was CD4+ T cells from PBMCs. Receptors were obtained from a human donor with Susac syndrome.

The CDR3 reads CATSRDPGVGQPQHF. CDR3 coding DNA: TGTGCCACCAGCAGAGATCCGGGGGTCGGCCAGCCCCAGCATTTT. The chain uses TRBV15 and TRBJ1-5, with D perhaps TRBD1 (5 bases). The V gene's germline CDR1 is LNHNV and CDR2 YYDKDF (reference sequence). The CDR3 runs to 15 residues. V gave up 0 bases and J gave up 7 bases, with 13 bases separating them.

V is TRBV18 and J is TRBJ2-7, with 9 bases fitting TRBD1. Germline V CDR1 and CDR2: KGHSH, LQKENI. V dropped 3 bases and J dropped 5; count of bases not matched to a gene: 2. CDR3 length equals 13 residues. The CDR3 protein is CASSPRTGDEQYF. The CDR3 region has the DNA TGTGCCAGCTCACCCCGGACAGGGGACGAGCAGTACTTC.

In this sample, this clonotype turned up a few times. This chain joins TRBV7-9 and TRBJ2-1; 9 bases map to TRBD1. The CDR3 sequence is 13 residues long. The J segment lost 7 bases and the V segment lost 5 bases, leaving 3 bases of the junction unmatched. Per germline, CDR1 SEHNR and CDR2 FQNEAQ (reference sequence). This CDR3 is CASSPGQGNEQFF. The CDR3 DNA sequence: TGTGCCAGCAGCCCCGGACAGGGGAATGAGCAGTTCTTC.